This entry is about one T cell receptor (beta chain). Its specific antigen is unknown. Nothing much larger sits one base from this clone, and base qualities are not available. Other DNA sequences of this sample code for an identical CDR3. Taken with the paper, the label for time point translates to: baseline before oral tofacitinib. Lesional scalp punch biopsies and peripheral blood were obtained from alopecia areata patients. PBMCs were separated by density centrifugation and stained for CD3, CD4 and CD8, after which CD4+ and CD8+ T cells were sorted on a FACSAria. Libraries were constructed by the immunoSEQ multiplex PCR assay. RNA was extracted from all samples and reverse transcribed into cDNA, which served as template for TCR sequencing. SuperScript III was used for first-strand cDNA synthesis, primed with a 2:1 mix of oligo-dT and random hexamers. Amplification bias was assessed with a synthetic immune receptor repertoire, and residual bias was removed computationally. The authors' pipeline ran thus. Raw reads were preprocessed for error removal, and CDR3 was defined according to IMGT conventions as running from the conserved cysteine to phenylalanine. Clonality was computed as 1 minus the Shannon entropy, with the entropy normalized by log2 of the number of productive unique TCRs. Scalp TCRbeta sequences were cross-referenced with sorted blood CD4 and CD8 repertoires so that the CD4 or CD8 identity of scalp clones could be inferred. This immuneACCESS table, as held by TCRdb, lists in-frame sequences with V and J called but not all clones. Of the missing ones, under half trace to an unresolved V gene in checked studies; the others have no known cause. V, J and clone size were drawn from that table, and D and trimming were deduced from the DNA. Counted in this sample were 150,000 to 200,000 clones; 65% to 75% of them appeared once. Roughly 11% of the sample is held by the ten biggest clonotypes.

The CDR3, from cysteine to phenylalanine, totals 13 residues. Of the read, only the CDR3 DNA is kept; its 39 bases are in frame from base 1. CDR1 MNHEY and CDR2 SMNVEV are derived from the germline V gene (reference sequence). A distance of 9 bases separates the germline ends of V and J, which lose 3 bases and 4 bases respectively. The data were obtained in a study of CD8+ T cells in alopecia areata (dated by TCRdb to about 2018). As for the study more broadly: Treated patients were enrolled in an open-label pilot trial of oral tofacitinib, 5 to 10 mg twice daily, for moderate-to-severe alopecia areata. Tofacitinib was given for 6 to 18 months, followed by 6 months of follow-up off drug to assess delayed response and recurrence. Biopsies were taken from tofacitinib-treated patients at baseline and again at 4 and 24 weeks into treatment, and several of those patients also had a later scalp biopsy. Scalp clonality was compared across normal scalp (n=4), patchy alopecia areata scalp (n=8), and alopecia totalis/universalis scalp (n=8). Human TCRbeta sequencing covered scalp tissue and sorted CD4+ and CD8+ peripheral blood T cells from patchy and totalis/universalis alopecia areata patients and healthy controls. RNA was extracted with the PAXgene miRNA kit for fixed scalp, the miRNeasy kit for PBMCs, and the RNeasy kit for mouse skin. The study used high-throughput TCRbeta sequencing to examine T cell clonal expansion in alopecia areata, in both the C3H/HeJ mouse model and human patients. TCRbeta CDR3 regions were amplified by immunoSEQ multiplex PCR with 35 Vbeta forward and 13 Jbeta reverse primers. Points the paper makes about the study in general: Compared with mice, TCR sequences shared between patients were less clear, possibly partly because of HLA diversity across the patient population. Unlike mouse skin, where gammadelta T cells dominate, normal human skin contains resident alphabeta T cells that get sequenced too, which complicates analysis of the scalp TCR repertoire. Lesional scalp, especially in alopecia totalis/universalis, showed higher clonality and more expanded CD8+ clones than normal scalp, suggesting antigenic drive.

The sequence is built from TRBV27 and TRBJ1-2; the D gene is perhaps TRBD1, on 5 matching bases. The sample was CD8+ T cells sorted from blood, taken at week 0. The sequence derives from a human donor with alopecia areata. The DNA reads TGTGCCAGCAGTTTTGGAGGGACCTATGGCTACACCTTC. This sequence encodes CASSFGGTYGYTF.